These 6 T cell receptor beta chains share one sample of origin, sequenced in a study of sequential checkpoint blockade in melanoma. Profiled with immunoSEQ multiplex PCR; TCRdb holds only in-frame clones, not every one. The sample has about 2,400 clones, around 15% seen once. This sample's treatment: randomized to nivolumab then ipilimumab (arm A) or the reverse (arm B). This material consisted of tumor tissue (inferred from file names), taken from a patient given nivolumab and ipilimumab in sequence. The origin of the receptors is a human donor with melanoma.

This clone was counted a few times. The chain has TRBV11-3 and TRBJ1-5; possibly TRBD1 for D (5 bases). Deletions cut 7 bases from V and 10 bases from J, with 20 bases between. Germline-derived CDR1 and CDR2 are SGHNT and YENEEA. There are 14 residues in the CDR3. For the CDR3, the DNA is TGTGCCAGCAACCCGTCGGGACTCCCGGAACCCCAGCATTTT. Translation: CASNPSGLPEPQHF.

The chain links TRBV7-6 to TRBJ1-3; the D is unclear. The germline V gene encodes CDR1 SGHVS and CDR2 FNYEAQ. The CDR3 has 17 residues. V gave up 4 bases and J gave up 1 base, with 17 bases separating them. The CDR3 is CASSSGLYRGSGNTIYF. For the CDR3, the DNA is TGTGCCAGCAGCTCCGGACTCTATAGAGGTTCTGGAAACACCATATATTTT.

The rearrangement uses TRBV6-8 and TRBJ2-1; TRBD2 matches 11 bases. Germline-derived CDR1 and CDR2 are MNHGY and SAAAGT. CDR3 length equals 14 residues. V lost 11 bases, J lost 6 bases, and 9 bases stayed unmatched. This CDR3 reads CAGRLAGYFNEQFF. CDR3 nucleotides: TGTGCCGGGAGACTAGCGGGATATTTCAATGAGCAGTTCTTC.

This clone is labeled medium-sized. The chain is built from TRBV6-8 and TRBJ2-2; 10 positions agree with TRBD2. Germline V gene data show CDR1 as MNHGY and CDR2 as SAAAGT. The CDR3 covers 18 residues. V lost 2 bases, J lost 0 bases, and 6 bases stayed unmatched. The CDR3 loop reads CASSYSITSGANTGELFF. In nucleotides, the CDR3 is TGTGCCAGCAGTTACAGTATCACTAGCGGGGCGAACACCGGGGAGCTGTTTTTT.

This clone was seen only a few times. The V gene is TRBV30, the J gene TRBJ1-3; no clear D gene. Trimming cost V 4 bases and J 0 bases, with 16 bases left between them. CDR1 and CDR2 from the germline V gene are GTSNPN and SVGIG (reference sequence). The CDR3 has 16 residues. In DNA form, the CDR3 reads TGTGCCTGGATCCCGATCGGCATTTCCTCTGGAAACACCATATATTTT. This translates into CAWIPIGISSGNTIYF.

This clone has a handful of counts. The CDR3, as DNA: TGTGCCAGCACGTTGGGCAGCACCATATATTTT. This codes for CASTLGSTIYF. The chain combines TRBV6-7 with TRBJ1-3; no reliable D call. TRBV6-7 is labeled an ORF, and its function is uncertain. The CDR3 runs 11 residues. V lost 7 bases to trimming and J lost 9 bases, with 10 bases between them.